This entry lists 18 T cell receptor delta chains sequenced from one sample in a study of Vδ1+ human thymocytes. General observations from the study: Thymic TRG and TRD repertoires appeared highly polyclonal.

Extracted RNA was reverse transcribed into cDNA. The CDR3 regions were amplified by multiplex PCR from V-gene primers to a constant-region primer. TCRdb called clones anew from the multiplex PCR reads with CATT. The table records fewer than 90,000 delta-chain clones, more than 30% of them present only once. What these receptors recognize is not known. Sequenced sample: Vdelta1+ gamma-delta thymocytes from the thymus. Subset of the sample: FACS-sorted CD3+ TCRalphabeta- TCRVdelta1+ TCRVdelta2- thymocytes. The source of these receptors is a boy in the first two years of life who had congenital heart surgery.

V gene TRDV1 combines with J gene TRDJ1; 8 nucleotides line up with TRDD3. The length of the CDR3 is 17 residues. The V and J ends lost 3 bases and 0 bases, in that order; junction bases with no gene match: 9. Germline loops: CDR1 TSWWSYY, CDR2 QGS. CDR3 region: CALGDFTGGPYTDKLIF. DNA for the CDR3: TGTGCTCTTGGGGACTTCACTGGGGGTCCTTACACCGATAAACTCATCTTT.

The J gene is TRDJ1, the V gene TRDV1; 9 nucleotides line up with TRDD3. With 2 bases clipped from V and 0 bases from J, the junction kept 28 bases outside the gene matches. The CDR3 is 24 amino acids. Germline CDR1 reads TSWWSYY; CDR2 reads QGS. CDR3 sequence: CALGEKPRYPTRWGIACDTDKLIF. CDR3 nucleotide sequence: TGTGCTCTTGGGGAAAAACCCCGCTATCCTACTCGGTGGGGGATAGCTTGCGACACCGATAAACTCATCTTT.

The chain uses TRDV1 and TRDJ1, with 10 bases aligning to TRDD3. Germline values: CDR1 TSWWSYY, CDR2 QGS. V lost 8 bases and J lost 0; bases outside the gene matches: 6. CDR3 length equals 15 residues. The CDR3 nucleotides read TGTGCTCTTTATACTGGGGGATCCTACACCGATAAACTCATCTTT. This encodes CALYTGGSYTDKLIF.

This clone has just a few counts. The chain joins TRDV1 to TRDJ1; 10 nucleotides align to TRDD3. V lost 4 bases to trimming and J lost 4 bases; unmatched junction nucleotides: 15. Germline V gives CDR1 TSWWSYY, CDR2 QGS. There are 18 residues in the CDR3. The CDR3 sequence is CALGANTLWGIQGDKLIF. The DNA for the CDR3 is TGTGCTCTTGGGGCTAACACTCTTTGGGGGATACAGGGCGATAAACTCATCTTT.

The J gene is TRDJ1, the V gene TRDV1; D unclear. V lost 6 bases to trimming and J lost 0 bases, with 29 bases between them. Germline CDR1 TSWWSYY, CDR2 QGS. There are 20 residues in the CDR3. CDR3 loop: CALGHPQETVGEGYTDKLIF. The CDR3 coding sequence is TGTGCTCTTGGCCACCCCCAAGAAACGGTGGGTGAAGGATACACCGATAAACTCATCTTT.

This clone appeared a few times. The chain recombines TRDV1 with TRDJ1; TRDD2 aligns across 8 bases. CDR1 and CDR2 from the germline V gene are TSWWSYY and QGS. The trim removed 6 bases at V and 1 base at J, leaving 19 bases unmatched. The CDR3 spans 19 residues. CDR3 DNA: TGTGCTCTTGGCGGGCCCTTCCTATCCTTCTGGGGAGTCACCGATAAACTCATCTTT. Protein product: CALGGPFLSFWGVTDKLIF.

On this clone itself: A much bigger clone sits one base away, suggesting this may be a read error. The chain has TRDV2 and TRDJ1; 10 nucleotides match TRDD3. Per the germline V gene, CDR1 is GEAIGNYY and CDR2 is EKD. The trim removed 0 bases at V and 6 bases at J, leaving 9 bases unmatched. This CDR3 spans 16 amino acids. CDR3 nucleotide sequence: TGTGCCTGTGACACCTGGGGGATACCTAGCCAGCATAAACTCATCTTT. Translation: CACDTWGIPSQHKLIF.

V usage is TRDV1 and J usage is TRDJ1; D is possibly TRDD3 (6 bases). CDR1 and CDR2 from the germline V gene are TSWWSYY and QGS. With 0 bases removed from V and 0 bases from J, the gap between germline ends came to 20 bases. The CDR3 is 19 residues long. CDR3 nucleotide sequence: TGTGCTCTTGGGGAACTTTTGCAGAGGGGATCCTTTGACACCGATAAACTCATCTTT. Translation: CALGELLQRGSFDTDKLIF.

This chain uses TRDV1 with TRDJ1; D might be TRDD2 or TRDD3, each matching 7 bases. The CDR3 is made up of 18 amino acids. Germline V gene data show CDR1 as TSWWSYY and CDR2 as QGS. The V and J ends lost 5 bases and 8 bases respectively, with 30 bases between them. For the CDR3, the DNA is TGTGCTCTTGGGAGGGATCCCTTCCTTTACTGGGGACCACAGAAACTCATCTTT. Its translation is CALGRDPFLYWGPQKLIF.

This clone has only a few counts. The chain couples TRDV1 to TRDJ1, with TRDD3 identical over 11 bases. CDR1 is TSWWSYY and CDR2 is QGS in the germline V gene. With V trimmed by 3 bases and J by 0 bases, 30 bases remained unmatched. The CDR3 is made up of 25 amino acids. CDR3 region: CALGDLRLRRQALGDTRGYTDKLIF. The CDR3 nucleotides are TGTGCTCTTGGGGACCTACGTCTACGGAGGCAGGCCCTGGGGGATACTCGGGGCTACACCGATAAACTCATCTTT.

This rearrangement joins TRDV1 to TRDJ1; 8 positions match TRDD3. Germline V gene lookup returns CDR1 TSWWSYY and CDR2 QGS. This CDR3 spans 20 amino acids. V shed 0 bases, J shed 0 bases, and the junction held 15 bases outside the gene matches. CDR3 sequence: CALGELYPTQLGAYTDKLIF. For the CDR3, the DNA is TGTGCTCTTGGGGAACTTTATCCTACCCAACTGGGGGCCTACACCGATAAACTCATCTTT.

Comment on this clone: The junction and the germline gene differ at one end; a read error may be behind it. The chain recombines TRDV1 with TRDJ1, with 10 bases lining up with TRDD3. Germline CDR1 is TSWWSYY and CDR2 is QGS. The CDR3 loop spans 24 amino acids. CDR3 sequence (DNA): TGTGCTCTTGGGGAACCGGGGAATTCCTTCCACTACTGGGGGATTCTTGGGTACACCGATAAACGCATCTTT. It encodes CALGEPGNSFHYWGILGYTDKRIF.

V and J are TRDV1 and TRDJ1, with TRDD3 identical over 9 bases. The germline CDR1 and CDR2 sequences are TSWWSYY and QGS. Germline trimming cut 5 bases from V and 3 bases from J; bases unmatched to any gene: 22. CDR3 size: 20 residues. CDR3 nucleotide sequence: TGTGCTCTTGGGTCCCCAGAGCCCTACGTTACGGGGGATACAGCCGATAAACTCATCTTT. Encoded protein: CALGSPEPYVTGDTADKLIF.

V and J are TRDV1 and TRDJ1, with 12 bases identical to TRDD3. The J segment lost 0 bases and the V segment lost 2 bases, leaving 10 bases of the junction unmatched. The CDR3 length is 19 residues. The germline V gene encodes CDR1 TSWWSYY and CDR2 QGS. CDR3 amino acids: CALGEFLTGGYPYTDKLIF. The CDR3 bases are TGTGCTCTTGGGGAATTCCTTACTGGGGGATACCCGTACACCGATAAACTCATCTTT.

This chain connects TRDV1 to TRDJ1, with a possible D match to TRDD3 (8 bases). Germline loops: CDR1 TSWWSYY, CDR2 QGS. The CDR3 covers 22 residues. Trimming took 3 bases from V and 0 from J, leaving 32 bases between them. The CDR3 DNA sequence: TGTGCTCTTGGGGAGGGACCTTCCTCCGTACTGGGGGCCCTTTGGGACACCGATAAACTCATCTTT. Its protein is CALGEGPSSVLGALWDTDKLIF.

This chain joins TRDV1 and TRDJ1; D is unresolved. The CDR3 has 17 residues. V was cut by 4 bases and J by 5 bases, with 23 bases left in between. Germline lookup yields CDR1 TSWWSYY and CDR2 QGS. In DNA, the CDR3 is TGTGCTCTTGGGGTACGCAACAATCCCCGGTGTGGTGATAAACTCATCTTT. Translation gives CALGVRNNPRCGDKLIF.

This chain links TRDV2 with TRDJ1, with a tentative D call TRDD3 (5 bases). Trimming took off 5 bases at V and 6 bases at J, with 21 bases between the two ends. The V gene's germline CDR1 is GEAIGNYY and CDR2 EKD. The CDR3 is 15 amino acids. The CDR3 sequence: CACAPADRVVHKLIF. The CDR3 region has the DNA TGTGCCTGTGCCCCCGCGGATAGGGTCGTCCATAAACTCATCTTT.

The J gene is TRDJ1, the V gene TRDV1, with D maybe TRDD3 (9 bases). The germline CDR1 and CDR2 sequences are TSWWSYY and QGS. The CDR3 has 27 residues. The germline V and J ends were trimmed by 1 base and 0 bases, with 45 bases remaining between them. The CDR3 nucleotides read TGTGCTCTTGGGGAACCTTCCTACCCAGCACAGGGACCTTACTGGGGGAAAATATCACTCAACACCGATAAACTCATCTTT. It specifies CALGEPSYPAQGPYWGKISLNTDKLIF.